Listed below are T cell receptor beta chains from one sample, sequenced in a study of cytomegalovirus exposure and HLA in healthy donors. The repertoire was sequenced with immunoSEQ multiplex PCR; TCRdb's copy has only in-frame clones and lacks some. The data contain roughly 120,000 clones, 77% of them singletons. Sequencing input: PBMCs. These receptors came from a human donor in good health. The CDR3 runs from the conserved cysteine through the conserved F or W. The D gene is left open where the match is weak. Size tells how often a clone was seen (once, few, many) or the class of an expanded clone, and some rows leave it out.

CDR3 protein,CDR3 DNA,J gene,V gene,D gene,clone size
CASSPAGGASNEQFF,TGCGCCAGCAGCCCCGCGGGGGGCGCATCAAATGAGCAGTTCTTC,TRBJ2-1,TRBV4-1,TRBD2,few
CASRLGGNTEAFF,TGTGCCAGTAGATTGGGGGGGAACACTGAAGCTTTCTTT,TRBJ1-1,TRBV19,-,-
CASSLGGQGAYEQYF,TGTGCCAGTAGTCTGGGCGGACAGGGAGCCTACGAGCAGTACTTC,TRBJ2-7,TRBV19,TRBD1,once
CASSLASAGGYEQYF,TGTGCCAGCAGCTTAGCGTCGGCAGGGGGCTACGAGCAGTACTTC,TRBJ2-7,TRBV7-8,TRBD1,-
CASSPRASGIQETQYF,TGTGCCAGCAGTCCGAGGGCTAGCGGCATACAAGAGACCCAGTACTTC,TRBJ2-5,TRBV27,TRBD2,-
CASSPGDRVDYGYTF,TGTGCCAGCAGTCCGGGGGACAGGGTGGACTATGGCTACACCTTC,TRBJ1-2,TRBV27,TRBD1,-
CASRTLAGGEQFF,TGTGCCAGTAGGACACTAGCGGGAGGCGAGCAGTTCTTC,TRBJ2-1,TRBV19,TRBD2,-
CASILSGFNSPLHF,TGTGCCAGCATTCTCTCAGGGTTTAATTCACCCCTCCACTTT,TRBJ1-6,TRBV28,-,-
CASSSQTGGGYEQYF,TGCGCCAGCAGCTCCCAGACAGGGGGCGGATACGAGCAGTACTTC,TRBJ2-7,TRBV5-1,TRBD1,few
CASTGTSGSPYNEQFF,TGTGCCAGCACCGGGACTAGCGGGAGTCCCTACAATGAGCAGTTCTTC,TRBJ2-1,TRBV9,TRBD2,-
CASTLRDRDQPQHF,TGTGCCAGCACCCTAAGGGACAGGGATCAGCCCCAGCATTTT,TRBJ1-5,TRBV6-5,TRBD1,-
CASSPVSIILDSGTDTQYF,TGTGCCAGCTCACCAGTATCCATAATTTTAGACAGCGGCACAGATACGCAGTATTTT,TRBJ2-3,TRBV18,-,-
CASSLVNRGHTEAFF,TGCGCCAGCAGCTTGGTTAATAGGGGGCACACTGAAGCTTTCTTT,TRBJ1-1,TRBV5-1,TRBD1,-
CASSQSLGGRGKLFF,TGCGCCAGCAGCCAGAGTCTCGGGGGGCGCGGAAAACTGTTTTTT,TRBJ1-4,TRBV4-1,-,-
CASSWGQMNTEAFF,TGTGCCAGCAGTTGGGGACAGATGAACACTGAAGCTTTCTTT,TRBJ1-1,TRBV6-6,TRBD1,-
CASQDRGRGTEAFF,TGCGCCAGCCAGGACAGGGGAAGGGGCACTGAAGCTTTCTTT,TRBJ1-1,TRBV10-1,TRBD1,once
CASSARTGGAYGYTF,TGTGCCAGCAGCGCAAGGACAGGGGGCGCCTATGGCTACACCTTC,TRBJ1-2,TRBV9,TRBD1,once
CASSDLAGTSYNEQFF,TGTGCCAGCAGTGACCTAGCGGGAACATCCTACAATGAGCAGTTCTTC,TRBJ2-1,TRBV6-4,TRBD2,-
CAWSFYSGLETQYF,TGTGCCTGGAGTTTCTATTCTGGTCTAGAAACGCAGTATTTT,TRBJ2-3,TRBV30,-,-
CASSLGLGTRFRWNEQFF,TGTGCCAGCAGCTTAGGACTCGGGACTAGGTTTCGATGGAATGAGCAGTTCTTC,TRBJ2-1,TRBV7-2,TRBD2,-
CASRPPGLAHEQYF,TGTGCCAGCAGGCCTCCGGGACTAGCTCACGAGCAGTACTTC,TRBJ2-7,TRBV28,TRBD2,few
CASSLVGHSSYEQYF,TGTGCCAGTAGCCTTGTGGGACACAGCTCCTACGAGCAGTACTTC,TRBJ2-7,TRBV19,-,-
CASSLETGDGYGYTF,TGCGCCAGCAGCTTGGAGACAGGGGATGGCTATGGCTACACCTTC,TRBJ1-2,TRBV5-1,TRBD1,-
CASIRRGFYNEQFF,TGTGCCAGCATCCGGCGGGGGTTCTACAATGAGCAGTTCTTC,TRBJ2-1,TRBV28,TRBD2,-
CASSEDWTGTYEQYF,TGTGCCAGCAGCGAAGACTGGACAGGGACCTACGAGCAGTACTTC,TRBJ2-7,TRBV9,TRBD1,-
CASSSKQGLGTEAFF,TGCGCCAGCAGCTCCAAACAGGGGTTGGGCACTGAAGCTTTCTTT,TRBJ1-1,TRBV5-1,TRBD1,-
CASSWRGYTIYF,TGTGCCAGCAGTTGGCGGGGGTACACCATATATTTT,TRBJ1-3,TRBV28,-,-
CATTSQRDTQYF,TGTGCCACCACCTCCCAGAGGGATACGCAGTATTTT,TRBJ2-3,TRBV27,-,-
CASSQDTALAGESYEQYF,TGTGCCAGCAGCCAAGACACGGCGCTAGCGGGAGAATCGTACGAGCAGTACTTC,TRBJ2-7,TRBV4-2,TRBD2,-
CASSLAGLNQPQHF,TGTGCCAGCAGCTTAGCGGGCCTCAATCAGCCCCAGCATTTT,TRBJ1-5,TRBV7-9,-,few
CAISEFGLRNSGNTIYF,TGTGCCATCAGTGAGTTCGGTCTCCGCAACTCTGGAAACACCATATATTTT,TRBJ1-3,TRBV10-3,-,-
CASSLVGGTGELFF,TGTGCCAGTAGTCTCGTGGGGGGCACCGGGGAGCTGTTTTTT,TRBJ2-2,TRBV19,-,-
CASSEQLAGNTGELFF,TGTGCCAGCAGTGAACAACTAGCGGGAAACACCGGGGAGCTGTTTTTT,TRBJ2-2,TRBV6-1,TRBD2,-
CASSWTGVYGYTF,TGTGCCAGCAGCTGGACAGGAGTCTATGGCTACACCTTC,TRBJ1-2,TRBV5-8,TRBD1,once
CAWREKYGYTF,TGTGCCTGGAGAGAGAAGTATGGCTACACCTTC,TRBJ1-2,TRBV30,-,-
CASSSRTGGSYEQYF,TGTGCCAGCAGTTCCAGGACAGGGGGCTCCTACGAGCAGTACTTC,TRBJ2-7,TRBV27,TRBD1,-
CASSPLKHEPQHF,TGTGCCAGCTCACCACTAAAGCACGAGCCCCAGCATTTT,TRBJ1-5,TRBV18,-,-
CASSSQRTGSYNEQFF,TGCGCCAGCAGCTCCCAGAGGACAGGGTCCTACAATGAGCAGTTCTTC,TRBJ2-1,TRBV5-1,TRBD1,once
CASSLQGSILSSYNEQFF,TGTGCCAGCAGTTTACAGGGGAGCATACTTAGCTCCTACAATGAGCAGTTCTTC,TRBJ2-1,TRBV28,-,-
CATLGLAGGIRADTQYF,TGTGCCACCCTCGGACTAGCGGGAGGGATTAGGGCAGATACGCAGTATTTT,TRBJ2-3,TRBV28,TRBD2,once
CASSLGRGQQPQHF,TGTGCCAGCAGTTTGGGGAGGGGCCAGCAGCCCCAGCATTTT,TRBJ1-5,TRBV27,-,-
CASSKGNRVGTNEKLFF,TGTGCCAGCAGCAAAGGGAACAGGGTAGGGACTAATGAAAAACTGTTTTTT,TRBJ1-4,TRBV21-1,-,-
CASSNLAGGLADTQYF,TGCGCCAGCAGCAATTTAGCGGGAGGGTTGGCAGATACGCAGTATTTT,TRBJ2-3,TRBV5-1,TRBD2,-
CASSTQTGTSYEQYF,TGTGCCAGCAGTACCCAGACAGGGACGTCCTACGAGCAGTACTTC,TRBJ2-7,TRBV6-1,TRBD1,-
CASSQSGGRAGVEETQYF,TGCGCCAGCAGTCAATCTGGCGGGAGGGCCGGGGTGGAAGAGACCCAGTACTTC,TRBJ2-5,TRBV23-1,TRBD2,-
CASSFQGDEQYF,TGTGCCAGCAGCTTTCAGGGTGACGAGCAGTACTTC,TRBJ2-7,TRBV7-8,-,-
CASRPDGLNTEAFF,TGTGCCAGCCGCCCCGACGGGTTGAACACTGAAGCTTTCTTT,TRBJ1-1,TRBV2,-,few
CASSLLAYEQYF,TGTGCCAGCAGCCTACTAGCCTACGAGCAGTACTTC,TRBJ2-7,TRBV28,-,few
CASSTRTGEAYEQYF,TGTGCCAGCAGCACCAGGACAGGGGAAGCCTACGAGCAGTACTTC,TRBJ2-7,TRBV7-2,TRBD1,-